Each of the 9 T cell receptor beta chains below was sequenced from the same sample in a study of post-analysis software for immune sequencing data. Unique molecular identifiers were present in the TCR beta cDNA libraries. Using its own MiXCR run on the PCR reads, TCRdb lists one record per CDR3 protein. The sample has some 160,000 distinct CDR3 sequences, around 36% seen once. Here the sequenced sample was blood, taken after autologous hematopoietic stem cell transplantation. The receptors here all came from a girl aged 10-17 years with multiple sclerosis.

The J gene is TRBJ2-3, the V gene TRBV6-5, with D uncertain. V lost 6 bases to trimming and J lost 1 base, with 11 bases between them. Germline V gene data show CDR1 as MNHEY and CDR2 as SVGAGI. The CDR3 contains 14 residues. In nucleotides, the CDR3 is TGTGCCAGCAGCCGCGACGGGCGCACAGATACGCAGTATTTT. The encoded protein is CASSRDGRTDTQYF.

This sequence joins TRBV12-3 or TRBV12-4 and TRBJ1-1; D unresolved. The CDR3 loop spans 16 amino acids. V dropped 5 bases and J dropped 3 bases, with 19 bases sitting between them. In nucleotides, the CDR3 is TGTGCCAGCAGTCCTATACGGAGGTATAGTCACACTGAAGCTTTCTTT. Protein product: CASSPIRRYSHTEAFF.

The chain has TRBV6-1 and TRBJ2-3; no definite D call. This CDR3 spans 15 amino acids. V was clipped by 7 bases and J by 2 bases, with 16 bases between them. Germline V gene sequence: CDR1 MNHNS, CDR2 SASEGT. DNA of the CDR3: TGTGCCAGCACGTGGAGAAAAGGAACCACAGATACGCAGTATTTT. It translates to CASTWRKGTTDTQYF.

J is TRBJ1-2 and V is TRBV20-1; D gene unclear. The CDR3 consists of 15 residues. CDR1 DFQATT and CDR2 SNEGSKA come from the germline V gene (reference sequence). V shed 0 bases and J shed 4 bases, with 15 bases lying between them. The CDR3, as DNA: TGCAGTGCTAGAGATCCCTCGGGGTTGGGCTATGGCTACACCTTC. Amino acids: CSARDPSGLGYGYTF.

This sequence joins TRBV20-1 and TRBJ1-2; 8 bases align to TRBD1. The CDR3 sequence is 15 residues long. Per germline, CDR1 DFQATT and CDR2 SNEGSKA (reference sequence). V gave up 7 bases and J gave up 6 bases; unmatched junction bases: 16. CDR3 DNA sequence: TGCAGTGGGGGGGCAGGGGGCCGGACGCGCGATGGCTACACCTTC. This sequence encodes CSGGAGGRTRDGYTF.

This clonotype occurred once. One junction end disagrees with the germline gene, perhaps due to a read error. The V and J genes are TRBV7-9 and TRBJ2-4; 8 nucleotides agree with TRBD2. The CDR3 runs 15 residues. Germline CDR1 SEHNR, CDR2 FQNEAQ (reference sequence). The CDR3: CASSPEETGGDIRYF. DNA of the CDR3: TGTGCCAGCAGCCCGGAAGAAACGGGGGGGGACATTCGGTACTTC.

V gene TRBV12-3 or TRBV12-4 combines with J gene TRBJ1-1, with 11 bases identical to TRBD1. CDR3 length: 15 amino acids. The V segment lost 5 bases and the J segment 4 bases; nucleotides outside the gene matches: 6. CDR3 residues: CASSRSGTGGTEAFF. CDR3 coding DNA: TGTGCCAGCAGTCGATCCGGGACAGGGGGCACTGAAGCTTTCTTT.

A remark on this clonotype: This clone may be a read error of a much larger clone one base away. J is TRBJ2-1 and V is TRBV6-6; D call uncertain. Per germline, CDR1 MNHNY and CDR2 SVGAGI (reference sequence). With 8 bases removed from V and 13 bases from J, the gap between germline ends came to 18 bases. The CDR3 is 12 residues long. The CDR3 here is CASGRVQETQFF. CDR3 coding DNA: TGTGCCAGCGGTAGAGTCCAAGAGACCCAGTTCTTC.

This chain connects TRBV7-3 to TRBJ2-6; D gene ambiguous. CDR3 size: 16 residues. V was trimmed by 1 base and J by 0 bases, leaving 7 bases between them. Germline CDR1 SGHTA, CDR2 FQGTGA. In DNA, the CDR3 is TGTGCCAGCAGCTTAAGTTCCGACTCTGGGGCCAACGTCCTGACTTTC. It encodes CASSLSSDSGANVLTF.